This entry describes one T cell receptor beta chain. Germline CDR1 and CDR2: KGHDR and SFDVKD. Trimming removed 4 bases from V and 2 bases from J, with 5 bases in between. The CDR3 has 13 residues. This sample is part of a study of T cells after yellow fever vaccination. TCR cDNA was made by 5'RACE template switching, adding a universal primer site and UMIs. TCRdb used MiXCR to reprocess the 5' RACE reads, holding one entry per CDR3 protein. The sample consists of 300,000 to 400,000 distinct CDR3 sequences, approximately 12% of them appearing once. The sample in question was CD4+ T cells sorted from PBMCs, obtained 15 days after the yellow fever booster vaccination. The chain employs TRBV24-1 and TRBJ1-5, with D possibly being TRBD1 (5 bases). The origin of this receptor is a man aged 18 to 30 who received the YFV17D yellow fever vaccine. CDR3 in amino acids: CATSETGNQPQHF. The CDR3 DNA follows: TGTGCCACCAGTGAGACAGGCAATCAGCCCCAGCATTTT.